This T cell receptor (beta chain) comes out of a study of shared clonotypes between healthy human individuals. Across the study: Used for every donor were three CD4 naive, three CD4 memory, two CD8 naive and one CD8 memory plate.

Trimming left V 2 bases short and J 4 bases short, with 16 bases between. This CDR3 comprises 16 residues. CDR1 is LGHNA and CDR2 is YSLEER in the germline V gene. Assay used: immunoSEQ multiplex PCR; TCRdb lists only in-frame clones, some missing. This sample has approximately 2.5 million clones, with 80% to 95% found just once. On this clone itself: Its specificity is not known.

Findings and limits, study-wide: Unshared clonotypes carried lower generation probabilities than those common to all four donors.

This clonotype originated in a man aged 18-30 years in good health. Some clones in this sample may be carry-over from other donors' samples. The V call is TRBV4-3, the J call TRBJ2-3; D not certain. Sequenced: naive CD4+ T cells from PBMCs. Subset reported: CD45RA+ positively selected. The CDR3, as DNA: TGCGCCAGCAGCCAAATGGCGGCCTCCGGGTCAGATACGCAGTATTTT. Its translation is CASSQMAASGSDTQYF.